This T cell receptor beta chain was found in a study of blood T cell repertoires in COVID-19. Study as a whole: Acute and convalescent COVID-19 specimens originated in the United States, Italy and Spain. The cDNA or gDNA used as material had been derived from T cells, B-cell-depleted T cells, or PBMCs.

This clone was seen a few times. Per germline, CDR1 MNHEY and CDR2 SMNVEV (reference sequence). Trimming removed 6 bases from V and 7 bases from J; junction bases left unmatched: 17. CDR3 length: 16 residues. Original methodology: The authors estimated nucleated cell counts from reference gene primer amplification. The repertoire was sequenced with immunoSEQ multiplex PCR; TCRdb's copy has only in-frame clones and lacks some. That table supplies the V and J calls and clone size; D and trimming were determined from the DNA. Of under 200,000 clones listed, around 90% were seen once; the top ten hold nearly 0.55%.

J is TRBJ2-7 and V is TRBV27, with 8 bases fitting TRBD2. The TCR comes from a man between 45 and 60 years old with acute or convalescent COVID-19. The specimen sequenced was peripheral blood. The CDR3 nucleotides read TGTGCCAGCAGACATAACGGACTAGCTAGTCCTCGTGAGCAGTACTTC. Translating gives CASRHNGLASPREQYF.